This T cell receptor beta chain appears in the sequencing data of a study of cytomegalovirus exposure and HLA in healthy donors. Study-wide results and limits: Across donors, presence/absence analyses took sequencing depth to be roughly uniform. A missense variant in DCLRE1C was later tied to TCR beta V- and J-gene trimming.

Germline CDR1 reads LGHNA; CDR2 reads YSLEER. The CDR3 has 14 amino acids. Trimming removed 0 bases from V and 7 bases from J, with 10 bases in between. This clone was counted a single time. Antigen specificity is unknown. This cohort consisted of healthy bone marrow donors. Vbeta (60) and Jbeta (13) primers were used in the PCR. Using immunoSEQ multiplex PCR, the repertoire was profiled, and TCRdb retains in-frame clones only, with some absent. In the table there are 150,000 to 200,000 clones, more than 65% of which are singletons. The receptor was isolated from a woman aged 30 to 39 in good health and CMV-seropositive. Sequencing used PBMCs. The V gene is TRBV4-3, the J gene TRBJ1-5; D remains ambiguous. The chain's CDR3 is CASSQDMGRQPQHF. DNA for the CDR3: TGCGCCAGCAGCCAAGATATGGGGAGACAGCCCCAGCATTTT.